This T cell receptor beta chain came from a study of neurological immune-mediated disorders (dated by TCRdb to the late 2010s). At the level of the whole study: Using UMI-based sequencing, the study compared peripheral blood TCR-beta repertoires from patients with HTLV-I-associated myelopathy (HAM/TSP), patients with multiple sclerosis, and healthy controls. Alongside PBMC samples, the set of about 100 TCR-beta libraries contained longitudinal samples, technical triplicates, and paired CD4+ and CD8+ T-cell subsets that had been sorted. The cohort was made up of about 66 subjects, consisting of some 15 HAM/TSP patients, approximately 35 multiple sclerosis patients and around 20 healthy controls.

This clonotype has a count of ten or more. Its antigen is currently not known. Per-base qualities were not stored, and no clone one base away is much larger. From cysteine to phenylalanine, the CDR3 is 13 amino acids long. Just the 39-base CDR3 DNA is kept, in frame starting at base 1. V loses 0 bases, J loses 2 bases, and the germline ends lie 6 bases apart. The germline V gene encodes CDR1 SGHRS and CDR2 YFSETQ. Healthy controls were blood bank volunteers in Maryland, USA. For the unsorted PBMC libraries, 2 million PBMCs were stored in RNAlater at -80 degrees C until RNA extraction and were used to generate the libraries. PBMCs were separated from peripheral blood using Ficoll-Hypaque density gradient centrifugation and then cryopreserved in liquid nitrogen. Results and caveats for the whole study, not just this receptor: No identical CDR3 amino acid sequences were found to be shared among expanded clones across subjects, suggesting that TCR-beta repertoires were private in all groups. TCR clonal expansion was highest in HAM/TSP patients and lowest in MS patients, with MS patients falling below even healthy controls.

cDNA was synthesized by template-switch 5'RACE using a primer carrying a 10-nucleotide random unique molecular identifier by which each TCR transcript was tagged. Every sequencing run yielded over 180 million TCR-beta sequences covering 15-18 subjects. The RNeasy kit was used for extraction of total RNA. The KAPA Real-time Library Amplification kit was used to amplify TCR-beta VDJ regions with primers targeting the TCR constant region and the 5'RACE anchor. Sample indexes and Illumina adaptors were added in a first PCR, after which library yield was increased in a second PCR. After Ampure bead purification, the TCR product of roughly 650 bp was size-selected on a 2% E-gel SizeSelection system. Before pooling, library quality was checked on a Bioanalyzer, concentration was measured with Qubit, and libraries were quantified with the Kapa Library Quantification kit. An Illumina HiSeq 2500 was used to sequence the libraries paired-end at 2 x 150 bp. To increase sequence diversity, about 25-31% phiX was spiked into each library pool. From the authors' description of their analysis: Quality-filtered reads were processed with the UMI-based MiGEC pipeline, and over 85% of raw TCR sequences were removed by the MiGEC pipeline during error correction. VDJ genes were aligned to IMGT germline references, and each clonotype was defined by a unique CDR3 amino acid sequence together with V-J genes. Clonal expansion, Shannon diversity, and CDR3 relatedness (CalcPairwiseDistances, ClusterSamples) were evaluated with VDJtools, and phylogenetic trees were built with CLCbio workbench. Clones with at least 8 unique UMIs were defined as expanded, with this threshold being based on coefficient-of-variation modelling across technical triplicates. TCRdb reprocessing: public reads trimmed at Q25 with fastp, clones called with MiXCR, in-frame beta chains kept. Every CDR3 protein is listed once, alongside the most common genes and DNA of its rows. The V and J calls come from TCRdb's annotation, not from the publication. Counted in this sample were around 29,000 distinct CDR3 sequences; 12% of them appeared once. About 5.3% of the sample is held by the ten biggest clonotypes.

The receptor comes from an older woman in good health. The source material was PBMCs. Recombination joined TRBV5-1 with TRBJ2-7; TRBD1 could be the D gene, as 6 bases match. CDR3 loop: CASSLDRAYEQYF. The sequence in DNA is TGCGCCAGCAGCTTGGACAGGGCCTACGAGCAGTACTTC.